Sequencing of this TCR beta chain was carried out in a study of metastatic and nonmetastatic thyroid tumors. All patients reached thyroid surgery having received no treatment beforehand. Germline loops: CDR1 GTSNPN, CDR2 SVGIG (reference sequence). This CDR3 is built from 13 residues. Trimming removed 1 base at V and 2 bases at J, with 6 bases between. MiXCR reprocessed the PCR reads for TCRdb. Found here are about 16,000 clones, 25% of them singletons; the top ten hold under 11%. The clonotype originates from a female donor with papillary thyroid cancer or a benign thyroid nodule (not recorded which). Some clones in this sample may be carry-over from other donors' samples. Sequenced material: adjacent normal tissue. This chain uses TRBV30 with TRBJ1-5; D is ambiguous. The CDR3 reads CAWSADGNQPQHF. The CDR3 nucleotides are TGTGCCTGGAGTGCGGACGGCAATCAGCCCCAGCATTTT.